These 27 T cell receptor beta chains originate from one sample sequenced in a study of T cells after yellow fever vaccination. MiXCR was run by TCRdb on the 5' RACE reads, yielding one entry per CDR3 protein. This table has over 150,000 distinct CDR3 sequences, roughly 6.2% appearing once. The sequences come from CD4+ T cells sorted from PBMCs, collected on the day of the first yellow fever vaccination. The receptors stem from a man aged 18 to 29 who received the YFV17D yellow fever vaccine.

Remarks on this clonotype: A single base separates this from a much larger clone, so it may be a read error. The rearrangement uses TRBV4-3 and TRBJ1-4; TRBD1 matches 9 bases. CDR3 length: 15 residues. Germline loops: CDR1 LGHNA, CDR2 YSLEER. The CDR3 is CASGQGQGSSEKLFF. The DNA for the CDR3 is TGCGCCAGCGGCCAGGGACAGGGCTCAAGTGAAAAACTGTTTTTT.

This clonotype was seen a handful of times. This chain uses TRBV6-2 or TRBV6-3 with TRBJ1-1; TRBD1 might be the D (5 bases). V lost 2 bases, J lost 5 bases, and 12 bases lay in between. The V gene's germline CDR1 is MNHEY and CDR2 SVGEGT. The CDR3 loop spans 14 amino acids. The CDR3 sequence is CASSYRAPGTEAFF. CDR3 nucleotides: TGTGCCAGCAGTTACAGGGCCCCAGGGACTGAAGCTTTCTTT.

In regard to this clonotype: Compared with germline, one end of the junction differs, possibly owing to a read error. The V call is TRBV4-1, the J call TRBJ2-7; D may be TRBD2 (8 bases). The CDR3 has 16 amino acids. The germline V gene encodes CDR1 MGHRA and CDR2 YSYEKL. CDR3 amino acids: CGSSPGGGRGNYEQYF. Here the CDR3 DNA reads TGCGGCAGCAGCCCCGGGGGGGGCAGGGGGAACTACGAGCAGTACTTC.

This clonotype was observed a handful of times. The V and J genes are TRBV5-6 and TRBJ1-3, with TRBD1 identical over 10 bases. CDR3 length: 14 amino acids. The junction had 2 bases not matched to a gene; V was cut back by 4 bases and J by 4 bases. Germline CDR1 SGHDT, CDR2 YYEEEE. In DNA form, the CDR3 reads TGTGCCAGCAGCGGGACAGGGGCAGGAAACACCATATATTTT. Protein sequence: CASSGTGAGNTIYF. The full variable domain, its missing parts supplied by reference TRBV5-6 and TRBJ1-3, is DAGVTQSPTHLIKTRGQQVTLRCSPKSGHDTVSWYQQALGQGPQFIFQYYEEEERQRGNFPDRFSGHQFPNYSSELNVNALLLGDSALYLCASSGTGAGNTIYFGEGSWLTVV.

This clonotype was detected ten times or more. The chain joins TRBV29-1 to TRBJ2-3; unclear D gene. The CDR3 extends over 14 amino acids. Trimming took off 7 bases at V and 1 base at J, with 15 bases between the two ends. The germline V gene has CDR1 SQVTM and CDR2 ANQGSEA. CDR3 bases: TGCAGCGCCGGCCTGTCTAGGGGCACAGATACGCAGTATTTT. Protein product: CSAGLSRGTDTQYF.

The chain joins TRBV5-5 to TRBJ1-2; 9 bases are a match to TRBD1. The V segment lost 4 bases and the J segment 8 bases; nucleotides outside the gene matches: 12. CDR1 is SGHKS, CDR2 YYEKEE, per germline (reference sequence). This CDR3 contains 15 residues. CDR3 nucleotides: TGTGCCAGCAGCGTATGGGGACAGGGAGTTTACGGCTACACCTTC. The encoded protein is CASSVWGQGVYGYTF. The whole variable domain, filled in from reference TRBV5-5 and TRBJ1-2, reads DAGVTQSPTHLIKTRGQQVTLRCSPISGHKSVSWYQQVLGQGPQFIFQYYEKEERGRGNFPDRFSARQFPNYSSELNVNALLLGDSALYLCASSVWGQGVYGYTFGSGTRLTVV.

The V call is TRBV7-2, the J call TRBJ2-1; no reliable D call. Between the trimmed V and J ends, which lost 4 bases and 0 bases, there was a span of 13 bases. Germline V lookup: CDR1 SGHTA, CDR2 FQGNSA. This CDR3 spans 16 amino acids. This CDR3 is CASSSARLSSYNEQFF. The DNA for the CDR3 is TGTGCCAGCAGCTCCGCCCGTCTGAGCTCCTACAATGAGCAGTTCTTC.

J is TRBJ2-2 and V is TRBV7-2; no clear D gene. The CDR3 runs to 13 residues. CDR1 is SGHTA and CDR2 is FQGNSA in the germline V gene. V gave up 2 bases and J gave up 3 bases, with 4 bases separating them. The CDR3 loop is CASSLTYTGELFF. The CDR3 nucleotides are TGTGCCAGCAGCTTAACTTACACCGGGGAGCTGTTTTTT.

This chain connects TRBV20-1 to TRBJ2-1, with 7 bases matching TRBD1. The trim removed 8 bases at V and 9 bases at J, leaving 7 bases unmatched. The CDR3 is 11 amino acids. CDR1 and CDR2 (germline): DFQATT, SNEGSKA (reference sequence). This chain's CDR3 is CSPRGQFEQFF. In DNA, the CDR3 is TGCAGTCCTCGGGGACAGTTTGAGCAGTTCTTC.

This clonotype has at least ten counts. The chain has TRBV5-6 and TRBJ2-5; D is uncertain. V was pared by 4 bases and J by 5 bases, with 9 bases between. This CDR3 has 12 residues. CDR1 and CDR2 from the germline V gene are SGHDT and YYEEEE. CDR3 region: CASSIKRETQYF. CDR3 nucleotides: TGTGCCAGCAGCATTAAGAGGGAGACCCAGTACTTC.

This sequence joins TRBV11-1 and TRBJ2-3; D is perhaps TRBD2 (7 bases). V shed 4 bases and J shed 1 base, with 21 bases lying between them. The CDR3 totals 18 residues. Germline CDR1 reads SGHAT; CDR2 reads FQDESV (reference sequence). The CDR3 bases are TGTGCCAGCAGCTCCAGAGGGGGGGGGCAGATCGGCACAGATACGCAGTATTTT. Encoded protein: CASSSRGGGQIGTDTQYF.

This clonotype occurred many times. The chain combines TRBV5-1 with TRBJ2-3; no clear D gene. With 0 bases removed from V and 2 bases from J, the gap between germline ends came to 10 bases. CDR3 size: 15 residues. Germline CDR1 is SGHRS and CDR2 is YFSETQ. This CDR3 reads CASSLESRPTDTQYF. DNA for the CDR3: TGCGCCAGCAGCTTGGAATCCAGGCCCACAGATACGCAGTATTTT.

This chain connects TRBV12-3 or TRBV12-4 to TRBJ1-2; no clear D gene. This CDR3 spans 14 amino acids. V was cut by 2 bases and J by 5 bases, with 12 bases left in between. The CDR3 is CASSLTGVRYGYTF. CDR3 DNA: TGTGCCAGCAGTTTAACCGGGGTGCGTTATGGCTACACCTTC.

This clonotype appeared a few times. The V call is TRBV4-3, the J call TRBJ2-1; D call uncertain. Trimming pared 4 bases from V and 7 bases from J, leaving 14 bases between. CDR3 length: 14 amino acids. Germline V gene lookup returns CDR1 LGHNA and CDR2 YSLEER. CDR3 DNA sequence: TGCGCCAGCAGCCCCCGACATGGCTTGAATGAGCAGTTCTTC. It encodes CASSPRHGLNEQFF.

Of note for this clonotype: A much larger clonotype is one base distant, so this may be a read error. V and J are TRBV7-9 and TRBJ1-2; 10 bases align to TRBD1. J lost 1 base, V lost 7 bases, and 6 bases had no gene match. CDR1 is SEHNR and CDR2 is FQNEAQ in the germline V gene (reference sequence). This CDR3 has 15 residues. The CDR3 reads CASIQTGGRNYGYTF. CDR3 DNA sequence: TGTGCCAGCATCCAGACAGGGGGCCGTAACTATGGCTACACCTTC.

This chain connects TRBV12-3 or TRBV12-4 to TRBJ1-3; D may be TRBD1 (6 bases). V lost 8 bases and J lost 0, with 11 bases in between. CDR3 length equals 14 residues. The CDR3 is CASQDRSSGNTIYF. The CDR3 DNA is TGTGCCAGCCAGGACAGAAGCTCTGGAAACACCATATATTTT.

In its sample, this clonotype was seen many times. This chain uses TRBV7-2 with TRBJ2-3, with D perhaps TRBD2 (6 bases). The germline V gene has CDR1 SGHTA and CDR2 FQGNSA. Trimming stripped 1 base from V and 2 bases from J, with 10 bases between. CDR3 length: 15 amino acids. The CDR3 region is CASSLDGGATDTQYF. CDR3 nucleotide sequence: TGTGCCAGCAGCTTAGACGGGGGTGCCACAGATACGCAGTATTTT.

The table lists this clonotype with many counts. The chain links TRBV11-2 to TRBJ2-3; perhaps TRBD1 as D (5 bases). Germline CDR1 SGHAT, CDR2 FQNNGV. The CDR3 has 14 amino acids. V lost 4 bases and J 6 bases, leaving 14 bases between the germline ends. CDR3 coding DNA: TGTGCCAGCAGCTATCCTACAGGTGGGGATACGCAGTATTTT. This encodes CASSYPTGGDTQYF.

J is TRBJ2-7 and V is TRBV28, with D tentatively TRBD1 or TRBD2 (5 bases each). This CDR3 is 12 amino acids long. Germline CDR1 is MDHEN and CDR2 is SYDVKM. The germline V and J ends were trimmed by 8 bases and 3 bases, with 11 bases remaining between them. CDR3 bases: TGTGCCAGCGGGGACGCCCACTACGAGCAGTACGTC. It yields the protein CASGDAHYEQYV.

This clonotype has ten or more counts. The chain employs TRBV7-2 and TRBJ2-2; D is perhaps TRBD2 (7 bases). Trimming left V 5 bases short and J 11 bases short, with 18 bases between. The CDR3 sequence is 14 residues long. Germline values: CDR1 SGHTA, CDR2 FQGNSA. The CDR3 sequence is CASSPMRGGLELFF. The CDR3 bases are TGTGCCAGCAGCCCCATGAGGGGGGGGCTTGAGCTGTTTTTT.

This clonotype was counted only a few times. The chain has TRBV7-9 and TRBJ1-2; D perhaps matches TRBD1 (6 bases). The CDR3 sequence is 13 residues long. Per germline, CDR1 SEHNR and CDR2 FQNEAQ (reference sequence). The V end was cut by 5 bases, the J end by 2 bases, with 9 bases between. CDR3 residues: CASSRTENYGYTF. The CDR3, as DNA: TGTGCCAGCAGCAGGACAGAAAACTATGGCTACACCTTC.

This clonotype was counted at least ten times. J is TRBJ2-2 and V is TRBV20-1; D remains ambiguous. CDR3 length: 12 amino acids. Trimming took off 6 bases at V and 3 bases at J, with 8 bases between the two ends. The V gene's germline CDR1 is DFQATT and CDR2 SNEGSKA (reference sequence). CDR3 coding DNA: TGCAGTGCGGCCTACCACACCGGGGAGCTGTTTTTT. Translation: CSAAYHTGELFF.

The genes are TRBV12-3 or TRBV12-4 and TRBJ2-7; 12 nucleotides line up with TRBD1. V shed 3 bases, J shed 6 bases, and the junction held 3 bases outside the gene matches. This CDR3 comprises 14 residues. CDR3 sequence reads: CASSFRDRGLEQYF. DNA for the CDR3: TGTGCCAGCAGTTTCCGGGACAGGGGGCTCGAGCAGTACTTC.

This clonotype was seen only a few times. The CDR3 loop is CASRNLGADTQYF. CDR3 bases: TGTGCCAGCAGGAATTTGGGCGCAGATACGCAGTATTTT. V is TRBV2 and J is TRBJ2-3; no reliable D call. V was clipped by 6 bases and J by 4 bases, with 11 bases between them. The CDR3 loop spans 13 amino acids. Per germline, CDR1 SNHLY and CDR2 FYNNEI.

This chain links TRBV6-1 with TRBJ2-2; 8 bases agree with TRBD1. The CDR3 totals 14 residues. Trimming took 8 bases from V and 3 from J; bases not matched to a gene: 5. Germline loops: CDR1 MNHNS, CDR2 SASEGT. The CDR3, as DNA: TGTGCCAGCGGCGACAGGGGCTACACCGGGGAGCTGTTTTTT. Translation: CASGDRGYTGELFF.

Ten or more counts support this clonotype. The rearrangement joins TRBV6-1 to TRBJ1-4; no definite D call. The CDR3 has 13 amino acids. The germline gives CDR1 MNHNS, CDR2 SASEGT. Deletions cut 5 bases from V and 10 bases from J, with 14 bases between. CDR3 residues: CASSRETPRKLFF. The CDR3 nucleotides are TGTGCCAGCAGTCGTGAAACACCCAGAAAACTGTTTTTT.

CDR3 DNA sequence: TGCGCCAGCAGCCCACTAGCGGGGGGCACAGATACGCAGTATTTT. This sequence encodes CASSPLAGGTDTQYF. The J gene is TRBJ2-3, the V gene TRBV5-1; 11 bases line up with TRBD2. This CDR3 region has 15 residues. Germline CDR1 SGHRS, CDR2 YFSETQ. The V segment lost 4 bases and the J segment 1 base; nucleotides outside the gene matches: 2.